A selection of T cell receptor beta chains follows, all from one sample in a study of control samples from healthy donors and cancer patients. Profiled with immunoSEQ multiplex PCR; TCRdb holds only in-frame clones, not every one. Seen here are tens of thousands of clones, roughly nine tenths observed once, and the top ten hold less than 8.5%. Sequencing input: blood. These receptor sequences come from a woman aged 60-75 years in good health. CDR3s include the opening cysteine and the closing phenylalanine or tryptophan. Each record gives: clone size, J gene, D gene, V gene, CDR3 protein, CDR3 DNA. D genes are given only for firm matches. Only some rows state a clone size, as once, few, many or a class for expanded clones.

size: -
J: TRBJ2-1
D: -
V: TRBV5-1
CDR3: CASSPDGSSYNEQFF
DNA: TGCGCCAGCAGCCCCGACGGAAGCTCCTACAATGAGCAGTTCTTC

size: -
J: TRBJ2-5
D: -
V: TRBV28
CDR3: CASQDYQETQYF
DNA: TGTGCCAGCCAAGACTACCAAGAGACCCAGTACTTC

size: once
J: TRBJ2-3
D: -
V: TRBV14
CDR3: CASSHRTRGTDTQYF
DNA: TGTGCCAGCAGCCATAGGACTAGGGGGACAGATACGCAGTATTTT

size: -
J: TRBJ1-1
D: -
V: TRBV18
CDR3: CASSPPWGDNPWAFF
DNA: TGTGCCAGCTCACCCCCGTGGGGGGACAACCCTTGGGCTTTCTTT

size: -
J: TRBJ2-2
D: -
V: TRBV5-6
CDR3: CASSPDGGIGELFF
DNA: TGTGCCAGCAGCCCAGATGGGGGGATCGGGGAGCTGTTTTTT

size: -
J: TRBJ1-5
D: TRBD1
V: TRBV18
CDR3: CASSPASVRGLRGNQPQHF
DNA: TGTGCCAGCTCACCAGCCTCTGTCAGGGGGCTGAGAGGCAATCAGCCCCAGCATTTT

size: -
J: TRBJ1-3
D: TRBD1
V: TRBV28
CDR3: CASSTGQPNTIYF
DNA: TGTGCCAGCAGCACGGGACAGCCAAACACCATATATTTT

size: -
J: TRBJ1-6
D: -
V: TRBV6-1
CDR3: CASSDFTVGEDNSPLHF
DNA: TGTGCCAGCAGTGATTTTACGGTGGGGGAAGATAATTCACCCCTCCACTTT

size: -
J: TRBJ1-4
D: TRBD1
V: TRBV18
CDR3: CASSPGQPSTNEKLFF
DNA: TGTGCCAGCTCACCGGGACAGCCATCAACTAATGAAAAACTGTTTTTT

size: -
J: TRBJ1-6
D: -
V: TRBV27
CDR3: CASSFTYYNSPLHF
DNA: TGTGCCAGCAGTTTTACCTACTATAATTCACCCCTCCACTTT

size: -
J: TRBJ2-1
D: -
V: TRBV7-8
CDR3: CASSLGLPRNNEQFF
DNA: TGTGCCAGCAGCTTAGGTCTACCCAGAAACAATGAGCAGTTCTTC

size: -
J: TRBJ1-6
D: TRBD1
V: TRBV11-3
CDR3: CASSLGDPGQGDSPLHF
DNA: TGTGCCAGCAGCTTGGGGGACCCGGGACAGGGGGATTCACCCCTCCACTTT

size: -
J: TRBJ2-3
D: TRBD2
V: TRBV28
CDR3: CASSFASGRAVTDTQYF
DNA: TGTGCCAGCAGTTTTGCTAGCGGGAGGGCCGTCACAGATACGCAGTATTTT

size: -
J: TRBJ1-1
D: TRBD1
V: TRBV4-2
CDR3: CASSPGQLNTEAFF
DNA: TGTGCCAGCAGCCCGGGACAGTTGAACACTGAAGCTTTCTTT

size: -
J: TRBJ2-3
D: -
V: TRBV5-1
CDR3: CASSLGGATTDTQYF
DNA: TGCGCCAGCAGCTTAGGGGGGGCGACCACAGATACGCAGTATTTT

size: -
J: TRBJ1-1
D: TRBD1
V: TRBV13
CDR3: CASSANRGVLTEAFF
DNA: TGTGCCAGCAGCGCAAACAGGGGGGTTCTCACTGAAGCTTTCTTT

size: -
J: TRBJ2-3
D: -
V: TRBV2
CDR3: CASGAADTQYF
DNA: TGTGCCAGTGGCGCGGCGGATACGCAGTATTTT

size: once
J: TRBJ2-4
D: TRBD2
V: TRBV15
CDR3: CATTKGLAAAKNIQYF
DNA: TGTGCCACCACCAAGGGACTAGCGGCAGCCAAAAACATTCAGTACTTC

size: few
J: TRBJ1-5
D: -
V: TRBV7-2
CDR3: CASSLPGGGADQPQHF
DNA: TGTGCCAGCAGCCTACCTGGGGGGGGCGCGGATCAGCCCCAGCATTTT

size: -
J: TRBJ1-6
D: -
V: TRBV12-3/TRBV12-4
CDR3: CASSFLNSPLHF
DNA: TGTGCCAGCAGTTTTCTTAATTCACCCCTCCACTTT

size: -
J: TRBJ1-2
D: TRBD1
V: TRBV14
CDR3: CASSQGITGVYGYTF
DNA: TGTGCCAGCAGCCAAGGAATCACAGGGGTCTATGGCTACACCTTC

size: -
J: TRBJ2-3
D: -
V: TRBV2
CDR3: CASSVTDTQYF
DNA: TGTGCCAGCAGTGTAACTGATACGCAGTATTTT

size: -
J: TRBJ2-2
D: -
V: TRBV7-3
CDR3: CASSPGTPLTGELFF
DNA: TGTGCCAGCAGCCCAGGGACTCCCCTCACCGGGGAGCTGTTTTTT

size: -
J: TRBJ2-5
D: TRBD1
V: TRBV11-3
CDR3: CASSPGTGDRETQYF
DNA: TGTGCCAGCAGCCCGGGGACAGGGGACAGGGAGACCCAGTACTTC

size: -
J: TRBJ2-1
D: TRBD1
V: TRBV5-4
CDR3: CASSLQGSGEQFF
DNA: TGTGCCAGCAGCTTACAGGGGTCGGGTGAGCAGTTCTTC

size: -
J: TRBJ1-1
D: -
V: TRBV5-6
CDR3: CASSRTMEMNTEAFF
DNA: TGTGCCAGCAGCAGGACCATGGAAATGAACACTGAAGCTTTCTTT

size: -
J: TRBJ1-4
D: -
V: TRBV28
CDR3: CASSLRGFSNEKLFF
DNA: TGTGCCAGCAGTTTGAGAGGGTTTTCTAATGAAAAACTGTTTTTT